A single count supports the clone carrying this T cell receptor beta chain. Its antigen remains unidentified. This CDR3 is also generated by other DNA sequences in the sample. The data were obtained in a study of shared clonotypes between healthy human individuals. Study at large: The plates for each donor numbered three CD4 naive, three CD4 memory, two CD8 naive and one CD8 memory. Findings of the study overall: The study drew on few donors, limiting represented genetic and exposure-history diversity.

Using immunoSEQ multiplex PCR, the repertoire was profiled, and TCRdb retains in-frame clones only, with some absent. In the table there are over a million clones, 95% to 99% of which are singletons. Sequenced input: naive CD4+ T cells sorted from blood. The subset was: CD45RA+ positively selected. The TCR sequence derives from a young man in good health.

CDR3 in amino acids: CASSLTSGLYNEQFF. The CDR3 DNA follows: TGCGCCAGCAGCTTGACTAGCGGGCTTTACAATGAGCAGTTCTTC. This chain joins TRBV5-1 and TRBJ2-1; 9 positions agree with TRBD2. CDR1 and CDR2 (germline): SGHRS, YFSETQ. The CDR3 has 15 residues. V was pared by 1 base and J by 4 bases, with 3 bases of the junction left unmatched.